The following is a T cell receptor beta chain sequence with its context. Antigen: not known. These data originate in a study of cytomegalovirus exposure and HLA in healthy donors. Findings and caveats of the study: The study put some 150 TCR beta chains on its list as cytomegalovirus-associated. TCR association rates varied by HLA locus in a later analysis, with DRB1 highest and HLA-C lowest.

CDR1 and CDR2 from the germline V gene are LGHNA and YNFKEQ. With V trimmed by 4 bases and J by 4 bases, 12 bases remained unmatched. The CDR3 totals 18 residues. PCR was performed using 60 Vbeta and 13 Jbeta primers. Here immunoSEQ multiplex PCR was the method, and the copy in TCRdb shows in-frame clones only, minus some. The sample includes approximately 190,000 clones, roughly 77% of them seen just once. This rearrangement joins TRBV4-2 to TRBJ2-3; TRBD2 matches at 12 bases. The sequenced sample consisted of PBMCs. The sequence derives from a man aged 35-49 years in good health and CMV-seropositive. The CDR3 sequence is CASSLRTSGTTIPDTQYF. The CDR3 DNA sequence: TGTGCCAGCAGCCTCAGGACTAGCGGGACAACCATCCCAGATACGCAGTATTTT.